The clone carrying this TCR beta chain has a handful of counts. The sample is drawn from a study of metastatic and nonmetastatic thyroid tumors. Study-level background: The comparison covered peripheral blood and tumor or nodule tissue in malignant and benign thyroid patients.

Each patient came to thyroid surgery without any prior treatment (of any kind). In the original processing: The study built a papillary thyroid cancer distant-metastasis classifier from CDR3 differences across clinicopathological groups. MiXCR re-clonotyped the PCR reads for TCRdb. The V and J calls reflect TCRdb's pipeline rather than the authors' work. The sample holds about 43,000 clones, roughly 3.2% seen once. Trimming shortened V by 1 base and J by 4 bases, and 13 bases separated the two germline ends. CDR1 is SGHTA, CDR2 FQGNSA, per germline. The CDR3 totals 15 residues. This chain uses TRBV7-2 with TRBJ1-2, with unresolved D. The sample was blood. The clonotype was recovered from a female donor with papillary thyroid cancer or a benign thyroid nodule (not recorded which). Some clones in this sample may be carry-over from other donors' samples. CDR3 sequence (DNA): TGTGCCAGCAGCTTAGTCCGAGCAGCGGTCTATGGCTACACCTTC. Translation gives CASSLVRAAVYGYTF.